These T cell receptor beta chains were read from a single sample in a study of blood T cells in healthy people across ages. TCRdb re-called the 5' RACE reads with MiXCR, one entry per CDR3 protein. The table includes over a million distinct CDR3 sequences, approximately 63% detected once. Input material: blood. These receptors came from a man aged 18 to 29 in good health. CDR3s include the opening cysteine and the closing phenylalanine or tryptophan. The order of the fields is clone size, D gene, V gene, J gene, CDR3 DNA, CDR3 protein. A D gene is named only where the DNA matches it firmly. Only some rows state a clone size, as once, few, many or a class for expanded clones.

few	NA	TRBV11-2	TRBJ2-1	TGTGCCAGCAGCCTAGCAGCTTGGGTTAGCTCCTACAATGAGCAGTTCTTC	CASSLAAWVSSYNEQFF
NA	NA	TRBV4-1	TRBJ2-7	TGCGCCAGCAGCCAAGTGGGGGTCACCCCCTACGAGCAGTACTTC	CASSQVGVTPYEQYF
NA	NA	TRBV9	TRBJ2-1	TGTGCCAGCAGCCGCCTTCAGGGTGCGAGCACCTACAATGAGCAGTTCTTC	CASSRLQGASTYNEQFF
NA	NA	TRBV7-2	TRBJ2-3	TGTGCCAGCAGCGCACGGGGGGCCCTAACAGATACGCAGTATTTT	CASSARGALTDTQYF
NA	NA	TRBV5-1	TRBJ2-7	TGCGCCAGCAGCTTGGCAGTTTTGAATCAGGCCTCCTACGAGCAGTACTTC	CASSLAVLNQASYEQYF
many	TRBD2	TRBV29-1	TRBJ2-5	TGCAGCGGAAATCTAGCGGGGGAAGAGACCCAGTACTTC	CSGNLAGEETQYF
NA	NA	TRBV5-1	TRBJ2-3	TGCGCCAGCAGCTTGACGGAAAGGGATACGCAGTATTTT	CASSLTERDTQYF
few	TRBD2	TRBV3-1	TRBJ2-5	TGTGCCAGCAGCCCCGGGACTAGTAGTAAGACCCAGTACTTC	CASSPGTSSKTQYF
few	NA	TRBV5-6	TRBJ2-5	TGTGCCAGCAGCTCCAACAGGGAAGAGACCCAGTACTTC	CASSSNREETQYF
few	NA	TRBV11-2	TRBJ2-7	TGTGCCAGCAGCTCCCGGGACATTCGACGGGGTCCCTACGAGCAGTACTTC	CASSSRDIRRGPYEQYF
NA	NA	TRBV27	TRBJ1-1	TGTGCCAGCAGTTTAGGGGCCGAGAATTTGAACACTGAAGCTTTCTTT	CASSLGAENLNTEAFF
NA	NA	TRBV6-2/TRBV6-3	TRBJ2-7	TGTGCCAGCAGTTACTCCCAGAGGGAGCAGTACTTC	CASSYSQREQYF
NA	TRBD2	TRBV5-1	TRBJ2-7	TGCGCCAGCAGCTTGGCTGAAGCGGGAAGGTACGAGCAGTACTTC	CASSLAEAGRYEQYF
NA	NA	TRBV29-1	TRBJ2-7	TGCAGCGTTGAAGGGACAGAGACCTACGAGCAGTACTTC	CSVEGTETYEQYF
NA	NA	TRBV20-1	TRBJ2-3	TGCAGTGCCGCTTCTCCCACAGATACGCAGTATTTT	CSAASPTDTQYF
NA	NA	TRBV20-1	TRBJ2-7	TGCAGTGCTAGAGATTTGAGGCGGACTCAGGGCTTTAAGGACGAGCAGTACTTC	CSARDLRRTQGFKDEQYF
NA	TRBD1	TRBV27	TRBJ2-3	TGTGCCAGCGGTTCGGGACAGAGCACAGATACGCAGTATTTT	CASGSGQSTDTQYF
NA	NA	TRBV29-1	TRBJ2-5	TGCAGCGTTGAATCCAGGGAGGAAGAGACCCAGTACTTC	CSVESREEETQYF
few	NA	TRBV24-1	TRBJ2-3	TGTGCCACCAGTGAACGTGGGGCAGATACGCAGTATTTT	CATSERGADTQYF
NA	NA	TRBV5-1	TRBJ1-2	TGTGCCAGCAGCTCAACAGGGAGCTATGGCTACACCTTC	CASSSTGSYGYTF
NA	NA	TRBV5-4	TRBJ1-2	TGTGCCAGCAGCTTGGACGGACTTAACTATGGCTACACCTTC	CASSLDGLNYGYTF
NA	NA	TRBV20-1	TRBJ2-7	TGCAGTGCTAATGACCCGAGACAGGCGGTGGACGAGCAGTACTTC	CSANDPRQAVDEQYF
NA	TRBD2	TRBV14	TRBJ2-1	TGTGCCAGCCAATCTGAGGCGGGAGGCTCCTACAATGAGCAGTTCTTC	CASQSEAGGSYNEQFF
NA	TRBD2	TRBV20-1	TRBJ2-7	TGCAGTGCTAGAGACGGAGAGGGAGGGGCCTACGAGCAGTACTTC	CSARDGEGGAYEQYF
NA	NA	TRBV9	TRBJ2-7	TGTGCCAGCAGCGGACGAGAGACCTACGAGCAGTACTTC	CASSGRETYEQYF
NA	TRBD2	TRBV20-1	TRBJ2-1	TGCAGTGGAGCTGGTTTACTAGCGGGATCCCAAGAGCAGTTCTTC	CSGAGLLAGSQEQFF
NA	TRBD2	TRBV6-6	TRBJ2-1	TGTGCCTCGACCTATCCTAAAGGGACTAGCGGCGACAATGAGCAGTTCTTC	CASTYPKGTSGDNEQFF
once	NA	TRBV19	TRBJ2-3	TGTGCCAGTAACGGGAGACGCACAGATACGCAGTATTTT	CASNGRRTDTQYF
NA	NA	TRBV4-2	TRBJ1-6	TGTGCCAGCAGTCCCCAAGGACCGAGCTCCTATAATTCACCCCTCCACTTT	CASSPQGPSSYNSPLHF
NA	TRBD2	TRBV7-2	TRBJ2-7	TGTGCCAGCAGCAAACTACTAGCGGACTACGAGCAGTACTTC	CASSKLLADYEQYF
NA	TRBD2	TRBV5-1	TRBJ2-3	TGCGCCAGCAGCTTGGCTAGCGGATCCCGGGGGGATACGCGGTATTTT	CASSLASGSRGDTRYF
NA	NA	TRBV9	TRBJ2-1	TGTGCCAGCAGCGTCGCTTCCTACAATGAGCAGTTCTTC	CASSVASYNEQFF
NA	NA	TRBV6-6	TRBJ2-1	TGTGCCAGCACCCAAAGGGGGGGGGTTAATGAGCAGTTCTTC	CASTQRGGVNEQFF
NA	NA	TRBV19	TRBJ2-3	TGTGCCAGTAGTATAGAGGGCGCAGCCACAGATACGCAGTATTTT	CASSIEGAATDTQYF
NA	NA	TRBV20-1	TRBJ1-1	TGCAGTGCTAGAGATAGGTCCAGCGGCACTGAAGCTTTCTTT	CSARDRSSGTEAFF
once	TRBD1	TRBV2	TRBJ1-4	TGTGCCAGCAGTTTTCCGGACAGGGGGCTAGTCGATGAAAAACTGTTTTTT	CASSFPDRGLVDEKLFF
NA	NA	TRBV12-5	TRBJ2-3	TGTGCTAGTGGTTTTGGAGGGAGAACAGATACGCAGTATTTT	CASGFGGRTDTQYF
few	NA	TRBV27	TRBJ2-7	TGTGCCAGCAGTTGGGACGCCGCTTACGAGCAGTACTTC	CASSWDAAYEQYF
NA	TRBD1	TRBV10-2	TRBJ1-4	TGCGCCAGCAGTTTGGGACAGCCTAATGAAAAACTGTTTTTT	CASSLGQPNEKLFF
few	NA	TRBV4-2	TRBJ1-2	TGTGCCAGCAGCCAAGATCGGACCTATGGCTACACCTTC	CASSQDRTYGYTF
few	NA	TRBV7-2	TRBJ1-2	TGTGCCAGCAGCTACCGCCTGATTAACTATGGCTACACCTTC	CASSYRLINYGYTF
few	NA	TRBV6-2/TRBV6-3	TRBJ2-3	TGTGCCAGCGACCGAGGGGATACGCAGTATTTT	CASDRGDTQYF